The 28 T cell receptor beta chains reported below all come from one sample, sequenced in a study of T cells in Graves' hyperthyroidism and ophthalmopathy. Researchers took RNA transcripts and amplified the TCR beta CDR3 regions from them. Using the HTBI primer set, a first-round RT-PCR was run on the TCR CDR3. TCRdb re-derived calls from the multiplex PCR reads in MiXCR, one entry per CDR3 protein. Of roughly 420,000 distinct CDR3 sequences in the sample, about an eighth were seen once. The specimen was blood. Receptors originate from a woman between 18 and 29 years old with Graves' hyperthyroidism.

The V gene is TRBV19, the J gene TRBJ1-1; D uncertain. Germline V CDR1 and CDR2: LNHDA, SQIVND (reference sequence). This CDR3 has 12 residues. Trimming removed 2 bases from V and 7 bases from J, with 8 bases in between. The CDR3 here is CASSILRSEAFF. CDR3 nucleotide sequence: TGTGCCAGTAGTATACTCAGAAGTGAAGCTTTCTTT.

Points on this clonotype: Possible read error: a much larger clone is one base away. The chain joins TRBV28 to TRBJ2-7; 7 bases map to TRBD1. This CDR3 is 18 amino acids long. V dropped 1 base and J dropped 2; count of bases not matched to a gene: 14. Germline V gene sequence: CDR1 MDHEN, CDR2 SYDVKM. The CDR3 DNA reads as TGTGCCAGCAGTTTATCGGTAGAAAGAGGGACAGCAGCCTACGAGCAGTACTTC. Residues: CASSLSVERGTAAYEQYF.

This chain connects TRBV2 to TRBJ1-2; possibly TRBD1 for D (5 bases). The germline CDR1 and CDR2 sequences are SNHLY and FYNNEI. This CDR3 is 15 amino acids long. V gave up 4 bases and J gave up 2 bases, with 14 bases separating them. CDR3 sequence reads: CASSASWGSNYGYTF. CDR3 nucleotide sequence: TGTGCCAGCAGTGCCTCATGGGGGTCGAACTATGGCTACACCTTC. Full variable domain (missing parts from reference TRBV2 and TRBJ1-2): EPEVTQTPSHQVTQMGQEVILRCVPISNHLYFYWYRQILGQKVEFLVSFYNNEISEKSEIFDDQFSVERPDGSNFTLKIRSTKLEDSAMYFCASSASWGSNYGYTFGSGTRLTVV.

This clonotype was recorded many times. The chain combines TRBV11-3 with TRBJ2-2; D is possibly TRBD1 (5 bases). Trimming took off 5 bases at V and 1 base at J, with 17 bases between the two ends. Germline CDR1 and CDR2: SGHNT and YENEEA. This CDR3 region has 17 residues. The CDR3 loop reads CASSPDPGQGNTGELFF. The CDR3 DNA is TGTGCCAGCAGCCCCGACCCCGGTCAGGGGAACACCGGGGAGCTGTTTTTT.

This clonotype was seen repeatedly, ten times or more. Written as DNA, the CDR3 is TGTGCCAGCAGTTTTGAGGGGCGGAATGAGCAGTTCTTC. Amino acid sequence: CASSFEGRNEQFF. This rearrangement joins TRBV27 to TRBJ2-1; tentatively, D is TRBD1 or TRBD2 (5 bases each). This CDR3 spans 13 amino acids. V lost 3 bases and J lost 7, with 10 bases in between. CDR1 and CDR2 from the germline V gene are MNHEY and SMNVEV (reference sequence).

Ten or more counts support this clonotype. The gene calls are TRBV27 and TRBJ2-1; TRBD2 matches at 7 bases. V lost 2 bases and J lost 6; bases outside the gene matches: 13. CDR3 length: 17 residues. Per the germline V gene, CDR1 is MNHEY and CDR2 is SMNVEV (reference sequence). The CDR3: CASSLDSPGGPINEQFF. CDR3 nucleotide sequence: TGTGCCAGCAGTTTAGACTCACCGGGAGGACCCATCAATGAGCAGTTCTTC.

At least ten counts were recorded for this clonotype. V gene TRBV13 combines with J gene TRBJ2-3; no clear D gene. Germline lookup yields CDR1 PRHDT and CDR2 FYEKMQ (reference sequence). V was shortened by 0 bases and J by 6 bases, with 13 bases between the two germline ends. The CDR3 spans 15 residues. The CDR3 sequence is CASSLGVFGRDTQYF. In nucleotides, the CDR3 is TGTGCCAGCAGCTTAGGCGTTTTTGGCCGGGATACGCAGTATTTT. Combining the CDR3 with reference TRBV13 and TRBJ2-3 gives the whole variable domain AAGVIQSPRHLIKEKRETATLKCYPIPRHDTVYWYQQGPGQDPQFLISFYEKMQSDKGSIPDRFSAQQFSDYHSELNMSSLELGDSALYFCASSLGVFGRDTQYFGPGTRLTVL.

This clonotype was picked up many times. The chain combines TRBV5-1 with TRBJ2-3; 8 positions match TRBD2. With 2 bases clipped from V and 10 bases from J, the junction kept 3 bases outside the gene matches. The CDR3 is 12 residues long. Germline assignment: CDR1 SGHRS and CDR2 YFSETQ. CDR3 sequence (DNA): TGCGCCAGCAGCTTTTCGACTAGCGCGCAGTATTTT. This translates into CASSFSTSAQYF.

This clonotype was counted ten times or more. This chain joins TRBV20-1 and TRBJ2-3, with 8 bases identical to TRBD2. Per germline, CDR1 DFQATT and CDR2 SNEGSKA (reference sequence). V trimming: 3 bases; J trimming: 1 base; junction bases outside the gene matches: 6. The CDR3 extends over 15 amino acids. The CDR3 sequence is CSASPTSGRTDTQYF. The DNA of the CDR3 is TGCAGTGCTAGCCCCACTAGCGGTCGCACAGATACGCAGTATTTT.

This chain joins TRBV19 and TRBJ2-7, with a weak D call TRBD1 (6 bases). The CDR3 extends over 14 amino acids. The germline V and J ends were trimmed by 4 bases and 6 bases, with 16 bases remaining between them. Germline CDR1 and CDR2: LNHDA and SQIVND (reference sequence). The CDR3 here is CASSSLGGVFEQYF. The CDR3 DNA follows: TGTGCCAGTAGTAGCCTAGGGGGTGTGTTCGAGCAGTACTTC.

This clonotype was found a few times. The rearrangement joins TRBV2 to TRBJ2-4; 13 bases fit TRBD2. This CDR3 comprises 18 residues. J gave up 6 bases and V 4 bases, and 12 bases lay outside the gene matches. The germline V gene encodes CDR1 SNHLY and CDR2 FYNNEI. The CDR3 region is CASSGLSLAGGGGNIQYF. The CDR3 nucleotides are TGTGCCAGCAGTGGCTTATCACTAGCGGGAGGGGGGGGAAACATTCAGTACTTC.

The chain has TRBV20-1 and TRBJ2-1; 13 bases fit TRBD2. The germline V gene encodes CDR1 DFQATT and CDR2 SNEGSKA (reference sequence). Trimming removed 2 bases from V and 10 bases from J; junction bases left unmatched: 5. The CDR3 totals 14 residues. CDR3 amino acids: CSARRTSGREEQFF. DNA of the CDR3: TGCAGTGCTAGAAGGACTAGCGGGAGAGAGGAGCAGTTCTTC.

The gene calls are TRBV6-1 and TRBJ1-1; the match to TRBD1 covers 8 bases. Per the germline V gene, CDR1 is MNHNS and CDR2 is SASEGT. This CDR3 contains 16 residues. The trim removed 7 bases at V and 4 bases at J, leaving 14 bases unmatched. The CDR3 region is CASTYQAGGAPTEAFF. For the CDR3, the DNA is TGTGCCAGCACATATCAAGCAGGGGGCGCTCCCACTGAAGCTTTCTTT.

This clonotype was detected many times. The chain links TRBV25-1 to TRBJ2-5; 7 positions agree with TRBD1. From germline, CDR1 is MGHDK and CDR2 SYGVNS. The CDR3 loop spans 19 amino acids. V lost 5 bases to trimming and J lost 5 bases; unmatched junction nucleotides: 23. The CDR3 loop reads CASSTPSEDEGALGETQYF. CDR3 DNA sequence: TGTGCCAGCAGTACCCCCAGTGAGGACGAGGGGGCGTTGGGTGAGACCCAGTACTTC.

In this sample, this clonotype turned up many times. The chain employs TRBV28 and TRBJ2-1; D gene ambiguous. V was pared by 3 bases and J by 9 bases, with 12 bases between. This CDR3 region has 13 residues. Germline V lookup: CDR1 MDHEN, CDR2 SYDVKM. CDR3 residues: CASSFRLNGEQFF. The CDR3 nucleotides read TGTGCCAGCAGTTTTCGGCTAAATGGTGAGCAGTTCTTC.

At least ten counts were recorded for this clonotype. This chain uses TRBV15 with TRBJ1-1; D is perhaps TRBD1 (6 bases). V shed 0 bases and J shed 3 bases, with 14 bases lying between them. Germline CDR1 is LNHNV and CDR2 is YYDKDF (reference sequence). CDR3 size: 16 residues. The CDR3 sequence: CATSRDFGGQDTEAFF. Written as DNA, the CDR3 is TGTGCCACCAGCAGAGACTTTGGGGGACAAGACACTGAAGCTTTCTTT.

This clonotype occurred many times. V usage is TRBV2 and J usage is TRBJ2-7, with 11 bases aligning to TRBD1. There are 12 residues in the CDR3. The V gene's germline CDR1 is SNHLY and CDR2 FYNNEI. With V trimmed by 9 bases and J by 2 bases, 0 bases remained unmatched. The DNA for the CDR3 is TGTGCCAGGGGACAGGGGGCCTACGAGCAGTACTTC. It encodes CARGQGAYEQYF. The full variable domain, rest sourced from reference TRBV2 and TRBJ2-7, is EPEVTQTPSHQVTQMGQEVILRCVPISNHLYFYWYRQILGQKVEFLVSFYNNEISEKSEIFDDQFSVERPDGSNFTLKIRSTKLEDSAMYFCARGQGAYEQYFGPGTRLTVT.

This clonotype was seen a handful of times. The rearrangement links TRBV24-1 to TRBJ2-2; 8 nucleotides match TRBD1. There are 16 residues in the CDR3. The V segment lost 5 bases and the J segment 0 bases; nucleotides outside the gene matches: 4. Per germline, CDR1 KGHDR and CDR2 SFDVKD. The CDR3 region has the DNA TGTGCCACCAGTGGCAAGACAGGGGCGAACACCGGGGAGCTGTTTTTT. Encoded protein: CATSGKTGANTGELFF.

The sample holds many counts of this clonotype. The chain carries TRBV5-1 and TRBJ1-1; perhaps TRBD1 as D (6 bases). The CDR3 is 17 residues long. Trimming took 5 bases from V and 4 from J, leaving 24 bases between them. In germline, CDR1 is SGHRS, CDR2 YFSETQ. CDR3 nucleotide sequence: TGCGCCAGCAGGTATGGTGCCGGGGGGGCTCTGGCCACTGAAGCTTTCTTT. Its protein product is CASRYGAGGALATEAFF.

This clonotype was seen repeatedly, ten times or more. Its ends do not fully match the called genes, so a read error is possible. CDR3 protein: CASSPAGGLYEQYF. The CDR3 nucleotides read TGTGCCAGCAGCCCAGCGGGAGGGCTCTACGAGCAGTACTTC. The chain joins TRBV5-1 to TRBJ2-7; 10 nucleotides match TRBD2. The V gene's germline CDR1 is SGHRS and CDR2 YFSETQ. The CDR3 covers 14 residues.

Comment on this clonotype: It may be a read error: a sequence one base away is much more abundant. This chain uses TRBV30 with TRBJ2-5; TRBD2 might be the D (6 bases). This CDR3 has 14 residues. Germline assignment: CDR1 GTSNPN and CDR2 SVGIG (reference sequence). The V gene lost 2 bases and the J gene lost 5 bases, with 15 bases spanning the gap. The CDR3 reads CAWSTTSSHETQYF. The CDR3 region has the DNA TGTGCCTGGAGTACAACTAGCTCCCACGAGACCCAGTACTTC.

This clonotype was counted a few times. This chain joins TRBV5-1 and TRBJ2-1; TRBD2 matches at 7 bases. From germline, CDR1 is SGHRS and CDR2 YFSETQ. The CDR3 runs 16 residues. V shed 0 bases, J shed 2 bases, and the junction held 5 bases outside the gene matches. The CDR3 DNA follows: TGCGCCAGCAGCTTGGTTGCAGCGGGACCCTACAATGAGCAGTTCTTC. It is translated as CASSLVAAGPYNEQFF.

The chain has TRBV29-1 and TRBJ2-2; D possibly corresponds to TRBD1 (6 bases). V lost 7 bases and J lost 0, with 12 bases in between. Germline CDR1 and CDR2: SQVTM and ANQGSEA. The CDR3 is 14 amino acids. CDR3 nucleotide sequence: TGCAGCGGGCAGGGGCCCTCGAACACCGGGGAGCTGTTTTTT. It specifies CSGQGPSNTGELFF.

The chain combines TRBV19 with TRBJ1-1, with D unclear. Trimming removed 2 bases from V and 7 bases from J, with 11 bases in between. CDR1 is LNHDA and CDR2 is SQIVND in the germline V gene (reference sequence). This CDR3 contains 13 residues. The CDR3 region has the DNA TGTGCCAGTAGTATAAGGAGTGGGATTGAAGCTTTCTTT. Protein product: CASSIRSGIEAFF.

This clonotype was counted at least ten times. The chain couples TRBV10-2 to TRBJ2-5, with TRBD1 matching over 8 bases. Germline loops: CDR1 WSHSY, CDR2 SAAADI. This CDR3 spans 15 amino acids. The V gene end was trimmed by 2 bases and the J gene end by 4 bases; junction bases not matched to a gene: 6. Here the CDR3 reads CASSELGQGAETQYF. The CDR3 DNA reads TGCGCCAGCAGTGAGCTCGGGCAGGGGGCAGAGACCCAGTACTTC.

The V call is TRBV19, the J call TRBJ2-5; D gene unclear. CDR1 is LNHDA, CDR2 SQIVND, per germline (reference sequence). CDR3 size: 12 residues. V was shortened by 6 bases and J by 0 bases, with 5 bases between the two germline ends. The CDR3: CASSTHQETQYF. The CDR3 region has the DNA TGTGCCAGTAGCACCCACCAAGAGACCCAGTACTTC.

This clonotype turned up a few times. The chain links TRBV9 to TRBJ1-3; D ambiguous. The germline V gene has CDR1 SGDLS and CDR2 YYNGEE. The CDR3 is 15 residues long. The germline V and J ends were trimmed by 4 bases and 7 bases, with 18 bases remaining between them. CDR3 amino acids: CASSPHRGRENTIYF. The CDR3 DNA reads as TGTGCCAGCAGCCCGCACCGGGGTAGAGAGAACACCATATATTTT. The complete variable domain, with remaining parts taken from reference TRBV9 and TRBJ1-3, reads DSGVTQTPKHLITATGQRVTLRCSPRSGDLSVYWYQQSLDQGLQFLIQYYNGEERAKGNILERFSAQQFPDLHSELNLSSLELGDSALYFCASSPHRGRENTIYFGEGSWLTVV.

This clonotype has a handful of counts. The gene calls are TRBV7-8 and TRBJ1-5; D not resolved. Germline V gene sequence: CDR1 SGHVS, CDR2 FQNEAQ. V dropped 1 base and J dropped 2 bases, with 9 bases sitting between them. The CDR3 loop spans 15 amino acids. The DNA for the CDR3 is TGTGCCAGCAGCTTAGTCTCCTGGGGCAATCAGCCCCAGCATTTT. Its translation: CASSLVSWGNQPQHF.